This TCR beta chain was found in a study of Graves' ophthalmopathy and Graves' hyperthyroidism. Study summary: Hyperthyroidism was classified as stable if no ophthalmopathy occurred within 18 months of follow-up.

RNA served as the template for amplifying TCR beta CDR3 regions. A first-round RT-PCR used HTBI primers, followed by a second-round multiplex PCR. In TCRdb, the multiplex PCR reads were re-called with MiXCR into one record per CDR3 protein. This table holds around 1,200,000 distinct CDR3 sequences, roughly two fifths found once. Hyperthyroidism was new, under 2 months, in patients aged 18 to 65. Each diagnosis was determined on the basis of clinical symptoms, serum thyroxine, TRAb, thyroid ultrasound and orbital computed tomography. J lost 1 base, V lost 4 bases, and 2 bases had no gene match. This CDR3 comprises 13 residues. CDR1 and CDR2 from the germline V gene are SQVTM and ANQGSEA. Study-level points and caveats: In blood appeared most of the expanded thyroid clonotypes whose frequency exceeded 0.001.

Details on this clonotype: Its matching antigen is unknown.

Sequenced sample: peripheral blood or thyroid tissue (not recorded which). The chain recombines TRBV29-1 with TRBJ2-3, with TRBD2 matching 7 bases. The sequence derives from an adult man with Graves' hyperthyroidism. In DNA form, the CDR3 reads TGCAGCGTTGTAAGCGGGGGCACAGATACGCAGTATTTT. Amino acid sequence: CSVVSGGTDTQYF.